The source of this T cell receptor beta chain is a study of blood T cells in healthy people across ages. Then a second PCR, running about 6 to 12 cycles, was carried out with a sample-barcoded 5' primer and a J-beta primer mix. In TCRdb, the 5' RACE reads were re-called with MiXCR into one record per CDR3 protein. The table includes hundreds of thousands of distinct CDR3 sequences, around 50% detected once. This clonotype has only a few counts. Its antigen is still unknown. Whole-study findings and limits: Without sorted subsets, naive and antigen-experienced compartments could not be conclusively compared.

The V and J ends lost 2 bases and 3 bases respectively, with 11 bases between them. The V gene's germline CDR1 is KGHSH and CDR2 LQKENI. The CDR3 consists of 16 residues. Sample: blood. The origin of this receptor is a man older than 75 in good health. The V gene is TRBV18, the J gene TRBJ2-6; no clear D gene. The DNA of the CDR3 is TGTGCCAGCTCACCAGTAACGGTCTTTGGGGCCAACGTCCTGACTTTC. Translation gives CASSPVTVFGANVLTF.